These T cell receptor beta chains were read from a single sample in a study of T-cell reconstitution after alpha-beta-depleted transplantation in children. TCRdb recomputed calls from the PCR reads with MiXCR, one row per CDR3 protein. Counted here are some 300,000 distinct CDR3 sequences, 10% occurring once; the ten biggest clones make up 7.5%. This material consisted of PBMCs, taken before TCRalphabeta/CD19-depleted stem cell transplant. Receptor source: a boy younger than two with acute myeloid leukemia, due to receive a stem cell transplant. CDR3s include the opening cysteine and the closing phenylalanine or tryptophan. Fields, in order: V gene, D gene, J gene, clone size, CDR3 protein, CDR3 DNA. A D gene is named only where the DNA matches it firmly. For some rows the clone size is stated as once, few or many, or as a class when expanded; others skip it.

v_gene: TRBV28
d_gene: .
j_gene: TRBJ1-2
abundance: many
CDR3aa: CASSSRTGSMDYGYTF
CDR3nt: TGTGCCAGCAGTTCTCGCACAGGGTCTATGGACTATGGCTACACCTTC

v_gene: TRBV7-9
d_gene: .
j_gene: TRBJ2-3
abundance: medium-sized
CDR3aa: CASSDDSSTDTQYF
CDR3nt: TGTGCCAGCAGCGATGATTCTAGCACAGATACGCAGTATTTT

v_gene: TRBV27
d_gene: .
j_gene: TRBJ2-1
abundance: many
CDR3aa: CASSLRDNNEQFF
CDR3nt: TGTGCCAGCAGTTTAAGGGACAACAATGAGCAGTTCTTC

v_gene: TRBV9
d_gene: .
j_gene: TRBJ2-7
abundance: many
CDR3aa: CASSVGLAFYEQYF
CDR3nt: TGTGCCAGCAGCGTAGGGCTAGCGTTCTACGAGCAGTACTTC

v_gene: TRBV28
d_gene: TRBD2
j_gene: TRBJ2-7
abundance: .
CDR3aa: CASSRRLAGGRYEQYF
CDR3nt: TGTGCCAGCAGCCGTAGACTAGCGGGAGGGCGGTACGAGCAGTACTTC

v_gene: TRBV20-1
d_gene: TRBD2
j_gene: TRBJ2-2
abundance: few
CDR3aa: CSASVSGRVGTGELFF
CDR3nt: TGCAGTGCTAGCGTTAGCGGGAGGGTCGGCACCGGGGAGCTGTTTTTT

v_gene: TRBV3-1
d_gene: TRBD1
j_gene: TRBJ2-2
abundance: many
CDR3aa: CASSWDRSVRNTGELFF
CDR3nt: TGTGCCAGCAGCTGGGACAGATCGGTCCGGAACACCGGGGAGCTGTTTTTT

v_gene: TRBV20-1
d_gene: TRBD2
j_gene: TRBJ2-1
abundance: .
CDR3aa: CCAPQGLAGYNEQFF
CDR3nt: TGCTGTGCTCCACAGGGACTAGCAGGATACAATGAGCAGTTCTTC

v_gene: TRBV20-1
d_gene: TRBD1
j_gene: TRBJ2-2
abundance: .
CDR3aa: CSAATGDRAGELFF
CDR3nt: TGCAGTGCTGCCACAGGGGATCGGGCCGGGGAGCTGTTTTTT

v_gene: TRBV7-3
d_gene: TRBD2
j_gene: TRBJ2-7
abundance: many
CDR3aa: CASSLRPAGGPTYEQYF
CDR3nt: TGTGCCAGCAGCTTAAGGCCGGCGGGAGGGCCGACCTACGAGCAGTACTTC

v_gene: TRBV28
d_gene: .
j_gene: TRBJ2-1
abundance: many
CDR3aa: CASSPLGNEQFF
CDR3nt: TGTGCCAGCAGTCCTCTGGGCAATGAGCAGTTCTTC

v_gene: TRBV29-1
d_gene: .
j_gene: TRBJ1-2
abundance: many
CDR3aa: CSDMTVNYGYTF
CDR3nt: TGCAGCGATATGACGGTGAACTATGGCTACACCTTC

v_gene: TRBV20-1
d_gene: .
j_gene: TRBJ1-4
abundance: many
CDR3aa: CSARWGVDEKLFF
CDR3nt: TGCAGTGCTAGATGGGGGGTGGATGAAAAACTGTTTTTT

v_gene: TRBV7-9
d_gene: TRBD1
j_gene: TRBJ2-1
abundance: .
CDR3aa: CASSPHEGTGHDEQFF
CDR3nt: TGTGCCAGCAGCCCGCATGAGGGGACAGGGCACGATGAGCAGTTCTTC

v_gene: TRBV19
d_gene: TRBD1
j_gene: TRBJ2-3
abundance: few
CDR3aa: CASSFSTGWATDTQYF
CDR3nt: TGTGCCAGTAGTTTTTCGACAGGGTGGGCCACAGATACGCAGTATTTT

v_gene: TRBV5-1
d_gene: TRBD1
j_gene: TRBJ2-7
abundance: many
CDR3aa: CASSARQGAYEQYF
CDR3nt: TGCGCCAGCAGCGCAAGACAGGGGGCCTACGAGCAGTACTTC

v_gene: TRBV19
d_gene: .
j_gene: TRBJ1-3
abundance: .
CDR3aa: CASSMLTGASLTSGNTIYF
CDR3nt: TGTGCCAGTAGTATGCTTACCGGGGCATCTCTAACCTCTGGAAACACCATATATTTT

v_gene: TRBV4-2
d_gene: TRBD2
j_gene: TRBJ2-7
abundance: many
CDR3aa: CASSQTSAITYEQYF
CDR3nt: TGTGCCAGCAGCCAAACTAGCGCCATCACTTACGAGCAGTACTTC

v_gene: TRBV7-2
d_gene: .
j_gene: TRBJ2-3
abundance: many
CDR3aa: CASSDTSTDTQYF
CDR3nt: TGTGCCAGCAGCGACACTAGCACAGATACGCAGTATTTT

v_gene: TRBV4-3
d_gene: .
j_gene: TRBJ2-3
abundance: many
CDR3aa: CASSQRIGSGGAVTDTQYF
CDR3nt: TGCGCCAGCAGCCAAAGAATTGGTTCGGGGGGCGCGGTCACAGATACGCAGTATTTT

v_gene: TRBV20-1
d_gene: .
j_gene: TRBJ1-1
abundance: many
CDR3aa: CSARGPNTEAFF
CDR3nt: TGCAGTGCTAGGGGGCCTAACACTGAAGCTTTCTTT

v_gene: TRBV11-2
d_gene: .
j_gene: TRBJ2-1
abundance: .
CDR3aa: CASSLSGARSNEQFF
CDR3nt: TGTGCCAGCAGCTTATCCGGGGCCCGATCCAATGAGCAGTTCTTC

v_gene: TRBV20-1
d_gene: .
j_gene: TRBJ1-1
abundance: many
CDR3aa: CSARDSRAFEAFF
CDR3nt: TGCAGTGCTAGAGATTCCAGGGCTTTTGAAGCTTTCTTT

v_gene: TRBV7-2
d_gene: .
j_gene: TRBJ1-2
abundance: .
CDR3aa: CASSSRVVPPNYGYTF
CDR3nt: TGTGCCAGCAGCTCACGGGTCGTTCCTCCTAACTATGGCTACACCTTC

v_gene: TRBV3-1
d_gene: .
j_gene: TRBJ2-5
abundance: .
CDR3aa: CATCPRVVGAETQYF
CDR3nt: TGTGCCACCTGCCCCCGGGTTGTCGGAGCGGAGACCCAGTACTTC

v_gene: TRBV6-1
d_gene: TRBD1
j_gene: TRBJ2-1
abundance: many
CDR3aa: CASSENRGRNNEQFF
CDR3nt: TGTGCCAGCAGTGAAAACAGGGGCCGAAACAATGAGCAGTTCTTC